This T cell receptor beta chain was sequenced during a study of spatial heterogeneity in lung cancer. The V end was cut by 4 bases, the J end by 2 bases, with 11 bases between. Germline V gene sequence: CDR1 LNHDA, CDR2 SQIVND (reference sequence). CDR3 length: 14 residues. TCRdb reanalysed the 5' RACE reads using MiXCR and keeps one entry per CDR3 protein. The sample has around 63,000 distinct CDR3 sequences; 8% to 9% are singletons. The sample's time point: sample taken at primary tumor resection. Whole RNA came from tumor, nontumor lung or frozen PBMC and was sequenced without being sorted. This sequence was found in a female donor with early-stage non-small cell lung cancer. The chain links TRBV19 to TRBJ1-2; D possibly corresponds to TRBD1 (6 bases). The specimen was PBMCs, collected at surgery. Here the CDR3 DNA reads TGTGCCAGTAGTAGACGGACAGCGAACTATGGCTACACCTTC. Amino acid sequence: CASSRRTANYGYTF.